A single sample is the source of the 15 T cell receptor beta chains below, sequenced in a study of CD8 T cells in Susac syndrome. RNA was extracted with the RNeasy kit, and a quantity of roughly 0.45 to 1 ug was reverse transcribed using random hexamers. A single record per CDR3 protein comes from TCRdb applying MiXCR to the immunoSEQ multiplex PCR reads. The table has approximately 160,000 distinct CDR3 sequences, around 93% seen once; the top ten hold approximately 0.14%. Material for sequencing was CD4+ T cells from PBMCs. These receptors all stem from a human donor in good health.

The chain carries TRBV5-4 and TRBJ1-3; D might be TRBD1 (6 bases). The CDR3 has 15 residues. Germline values: CDR1 SGHNT, CDR2 YYREEE (reference sequence). V lost 0 bases to trimming and J lost 2 bases, with 9 bases between them. The CDR3 DNA reads TGTGCCAGCAGCTTGGATGGGGGCGCTGGAAACACCATATATTTT. Translation gives CASSLDGGAGNTIYF.

The chain links TRBV15 to TRBJ1-3, with 8 bases aligning to TRBD1. After removal of 1 base from V and 1 base from J, the junction contained 3 bases not matched to a gene. Germline CDR1 is LNHNV and CDR2 is YYDKDF (reference sequence). This CDR3 contains 16 residues. The chain's CDR3 is CATSRAGTGSGNTIYF. The CDR3 DNA sequence: TGTGCCACCAGCAGAGCCGGGACAGGATCTGGAAACACCATATATTTT.

The chain recombines TRBV18 with TRBJ1-3, with a tentative D call TRBD1 (6 bases). V was clipped by 3 bases and J by 4 bases, with 22 bases between them. The CDR3 is 18 amino acids. CDR1 is KGHSH and CDR2 is LQKENI in the germline V gene. CDR3: CASSPIHRDTGTGNTIYF. The CDR3 region has the DNA TGTGCCAGCTCACCCATTCACCGGGATACAGGGACAGGAAACACCATATATTTT.

V gene TRBV12-3 or TRBV12-4 combines with J gene TRBJ2-2, with 8 bases identical to TRBD1. The CDR3 contains 17 residues. V gave up 6 bases and J gave up 6 bases; unmatched junction bases: 15. This chain's CDR3 is CASSPQGRTGIPGELFF. CDR3 DNA: TGTGCCAGCAGCCCACAGGGCAGGACAGGGATTCCCGGGGAGCTGTTTTTT.

This chain joins TRBV20-1 and TRBJ2-3; 15 nucleotides agree with TRBD2. V shed 6 bases and J 5 bases; nucleotides not matched to a gene: 9. Looked up from germline, CDR1 is DFQATT and CDR2 is SNEGSKA (reference sequence). The CDR3 runs to 16 residues. In DNA, the CDR3 is TGCAGTGCCCCCAGGACTAGCGGGGGGGCAAGAGATACGCAGTATTTT. Protein product: CSAPRTSGGARDTQYF.

The chain couples TRBV20-1 to TRBJ2-5; 7 bases fit TRBD2. This CDR3 has 16 amino acids. CDR1 and CDR2 (germline): DFQATT, SNEGSKA (reference sequence). The V segment lost 0 bases and the J segment 1 base; nucleotides outside the gene matches: 8. Here the CDR3 reads CSAREGARGSQETQYF. CDR3 in DNA: TGCAGTGCTAGAGAAGGGGCTCGCGGGAGCCAAGAGACCCAGTACTTC.

The chain combines TRBV6-6 with TRBJ2-7; tentatively, D is TRBD1 (5 bases). The V end was cut by 6 bases, the J end by 5 bases, with 17 bases between. Germline V gene data show CDR1 as MNHNY and CDR2 as SVGAGI (reference sequence). The CDR3 extends over 14 amino acids. The CDR3 region has the DNA TGTGCCAGCAGCCGACTGTCCCAGGGCCACGAGCAGTACTTC. It codes for CASSRLSQGHEQYF.

This clonotype has only a few counts. The V call is TRBV2, the J call TRBJ2-7; TRBD2 matches at 7 bases. Germline assignment: CDR1 SNHLY and CDR2 FYNNEI. Trimming removed 8 bases from V and 4 bases from J; junction bases left unmatched: 8. The CDR3 consists of 13 residues. CDR3 coding DNA: TGTGCCAGCCTCGCGGGGGTCCTTTACGAGCAGTACTTC. It codes for CASLAGVLYEQYF.

The chain links TRBV4-1 to TRBJ2-1; D ambiguous. V was pared by 0 bases and J by 3 bases, with 12 bases between. CDR3 length: 16 amino acids. Germline-derived CDR1 and CDR2 are MGHRA and YSYEKL. The CDR3 protein is CASSQELRRYYNEQFF. CDR3 DNA: TGCGCCAGCAGCCAAGAGTTGCGGAGATACTACAATGAGCAGTTCTTC.

The chain has TRBV19 and TRBJ2-7; 8 bases match TRBD2. This CDR3 has 16 amino acids. The ends lost 1 base at V and 1 base at J; junction bases unmatched: 6. Germline CDR1 is LNHDA and CDR2 is SQIVND (reference sequence). The CDR3: CASSIVGTSRSYEQYF. DNA for the CDR3: TGTGCCAGTAGTATAGTGGGGACTAGTAGGTCCTACGAGCAGTACTTC.

The CDR3 DNA sequence: TGTGCCAGCAGCCTACAGGGGACAGGGGGGGATGGCTACACCTTC. Translation: CASSLQGTGGDGYTF. The chain is built from TRBV6-6 and TRBJ1-2, with 11 bases matching TRBD1. Trimming took 6 bases from V and 6 from J; bases not matched to a gene: 9. Germline CDR1 reads MNHNY; CDR2 reads SVGAGI (reference sequence). CDR3 length equals 15 residues.

The V and J genes are TRBV10-3 and TRBJ2-5, with D unclear. V lost 4 bases to trimming and J lost 1 base, with 7 bases between them. This CDR3 has 13 residues. Germline loops: CDR1 ENHRY, CDR2 SYGVKD. In nucleotides, the CDR3 is TGTGCCATCAGTGTGCAGGCCCAAGAGACCCAGTACTTC. This translates into CAISVQAQETQYF.

This clonotype was observed a few times. The genes are TRBV5-6 and TRBJ1-2; a possible D gene is TRBD1 (5 bases). The V end was cut by 2 bases, the J end by 0 bases, with 11 bases between. This CDR3 is built from 15 residues. Germline CDR1 reads SGHDT; CDR2 reads YYEEEE. This chain's CDR3 is CASSLTGDPNYGYTF. The CDR3 bases are TGTGCCAGCAGCTTAACGGGGGATCCTAACTATGGCTACACCTTC.

This sequence joins TRBV12-3 or TRBV12-4 and TRBJ1-4; tentative D call: TRBD1 (5 bases). The CDR3 runs to 13 residues. V lost 2 bases and J lost 10, with 11 bases in between. CDR3 protein: CASSLSARGKLFF. As DNA, the CDR3 is TGTGCCAGCAGTTTATCGGCGAGGGGAAAACTGTTTTTT.

The V and J genes are TRBV20-1 and TRBJ2-1; 16 nucleotides line up with TRBD2. Germline V gives CDR1 DFQATT, CDR2 SNEGSKA (reference sequence). Trimming removed 0 bases from V and 9 bases from J; junction bases left unmatched: 5. The CDR3 runs 16 residues. The CDR3 reads CSARDPGLAGGREQFF. The CDR3 DNA reads as TGCAGTGCTAGAGATCCGGGACTAGCGGGGGGGCGTGAGCAGTTCTTC.